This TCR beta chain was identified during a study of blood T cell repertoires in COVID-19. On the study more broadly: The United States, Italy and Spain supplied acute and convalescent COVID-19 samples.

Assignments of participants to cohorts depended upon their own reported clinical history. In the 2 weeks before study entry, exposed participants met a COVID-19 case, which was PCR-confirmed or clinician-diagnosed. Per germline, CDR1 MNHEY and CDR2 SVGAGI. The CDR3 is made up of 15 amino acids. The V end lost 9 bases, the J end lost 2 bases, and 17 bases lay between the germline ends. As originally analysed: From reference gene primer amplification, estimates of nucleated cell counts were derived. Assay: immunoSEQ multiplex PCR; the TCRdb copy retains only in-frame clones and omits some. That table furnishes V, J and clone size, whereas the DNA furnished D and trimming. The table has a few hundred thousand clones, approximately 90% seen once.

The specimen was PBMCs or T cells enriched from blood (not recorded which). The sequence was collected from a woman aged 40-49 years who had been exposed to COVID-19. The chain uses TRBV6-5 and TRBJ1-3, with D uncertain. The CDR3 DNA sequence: TGTGCCAGTACTCTTGGGCTCGGCCCTGGAAACACCATATATTTT. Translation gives CASTLGLGPGNTIYF.